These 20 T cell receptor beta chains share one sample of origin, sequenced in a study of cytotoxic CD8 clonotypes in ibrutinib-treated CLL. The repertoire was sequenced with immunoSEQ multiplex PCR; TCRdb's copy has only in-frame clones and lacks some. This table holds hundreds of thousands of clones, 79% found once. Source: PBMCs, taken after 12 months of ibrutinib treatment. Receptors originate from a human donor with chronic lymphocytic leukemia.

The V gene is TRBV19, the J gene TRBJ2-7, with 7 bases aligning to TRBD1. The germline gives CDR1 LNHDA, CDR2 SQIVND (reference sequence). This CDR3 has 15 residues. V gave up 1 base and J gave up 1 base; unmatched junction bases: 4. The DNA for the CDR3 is TGTGCCAGTAGTATAGGACAGGGAGTTTCCTACGAGCAGTACTTC. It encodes CASSIGQGVSYEQYF.

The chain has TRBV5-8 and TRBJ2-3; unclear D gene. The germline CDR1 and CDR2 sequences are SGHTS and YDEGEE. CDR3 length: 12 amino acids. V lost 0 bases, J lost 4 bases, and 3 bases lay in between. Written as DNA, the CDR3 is TGTGCCAGCAGCTTGGGGGCAGATACGCAGTATTTT. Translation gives CASSLGADTQYF.

Written as DNA, the CDR3 is TGTGCCAGCAGTTTATTTGGGACAGTTCAGCCCCAGCATTTT. Encoded protein: CASSLFGTVQPQHF. J is TRBJ1-5 and V is TRBV27, with 7 nucleotides matching TRBD1. The germline V gene encodes CDR1 MNHEY and CDR2 SMNVEV (reference sequence). The CDR3 length is 14 residues. V gave up 1 base and J gave up 6 bases; unmatched junction bases: 3.

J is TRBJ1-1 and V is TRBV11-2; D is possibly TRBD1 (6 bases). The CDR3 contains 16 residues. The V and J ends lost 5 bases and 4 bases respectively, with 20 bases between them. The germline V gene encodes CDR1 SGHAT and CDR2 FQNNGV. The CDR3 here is CASSSRTAGKVTEAFF. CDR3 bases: TGTGCCAGCAGCAGCCGGACAGCAGGGAAAGTCACTGAAGCTTTCTTT.

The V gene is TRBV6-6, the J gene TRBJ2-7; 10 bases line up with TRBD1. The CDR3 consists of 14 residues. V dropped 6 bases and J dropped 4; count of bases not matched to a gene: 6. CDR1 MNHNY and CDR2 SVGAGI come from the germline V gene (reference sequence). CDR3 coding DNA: TGTGCCAGCAGCCTAGGGACAGGGGCTTACGAGCAGTACTTC. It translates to CASSLGTGAYEQYF.

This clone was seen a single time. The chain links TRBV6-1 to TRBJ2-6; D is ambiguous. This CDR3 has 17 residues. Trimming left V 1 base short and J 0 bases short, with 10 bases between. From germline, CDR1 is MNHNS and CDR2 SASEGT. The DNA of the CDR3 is TGTGCCAGCAGTGAAGTGGCCAGCAGCTCTGGGGCCAACGTCCTGACTTTC. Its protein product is CASSEVASSSGANVLTF.

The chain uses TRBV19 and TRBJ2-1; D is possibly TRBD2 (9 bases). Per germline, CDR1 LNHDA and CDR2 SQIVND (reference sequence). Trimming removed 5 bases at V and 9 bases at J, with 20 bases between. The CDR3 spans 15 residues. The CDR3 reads CASSLWSSGTGEQFF. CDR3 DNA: TGTGCCAGTAGTCTCTGGTCTAGCGGGACAGGTGAGCAGTTCTTC.

The CDR3 sequence is CASSSTGVRYEQYF. CDR3 bases: TGCGCCAGCAGCTCCACGGGGGTTCGGTACGAGCAGTACTTC. This chain uses TRBV5-1 with TRBJ2-7; tentatively, D is TRBD2 (6 bases). Germline CDR1 is SGHRS and CDR2 is YFSETQ. V shed 3 bases and J shed 4 bases, with 14 bases lying between them. This CDR3 comprises 14 residues.

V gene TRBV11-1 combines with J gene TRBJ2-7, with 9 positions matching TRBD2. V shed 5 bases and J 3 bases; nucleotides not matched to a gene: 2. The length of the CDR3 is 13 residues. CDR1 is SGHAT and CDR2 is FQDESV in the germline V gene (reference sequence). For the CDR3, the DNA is TGTGCCAGCAGCCCTAGCGGGGTCTACGAGCAGTACTTC. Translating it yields CASSPSGVYEQYF.

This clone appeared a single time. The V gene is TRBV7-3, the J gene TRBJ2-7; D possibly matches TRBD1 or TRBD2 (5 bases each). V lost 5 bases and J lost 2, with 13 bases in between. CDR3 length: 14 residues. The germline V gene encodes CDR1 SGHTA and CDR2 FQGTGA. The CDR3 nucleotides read TGTGCCAGCAGCCCTACTGGGGGAGCCTACGAGCAGTACTTC. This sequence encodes CASSPTGGAYEQYF.

Here the CDR3 reads CASRSPTGGESGEKLFF. The DNA of the CDR3 is TGTGCCAGCAGGTCCCCGACAGGGGGCGAGTCAGGTGAAAAACTGTTTTTT. V gene TRBV25-1 combines with J gene TRBJ1-4; 10 nucleotides agree with TRBD1. CDR3 length: 17 amino acids. V gave up 6 bases and J gave up 7 bases; unmatched junction bases: 14. The germline V gene has CDR1 MGHDK and CDR2 SYGVNS.

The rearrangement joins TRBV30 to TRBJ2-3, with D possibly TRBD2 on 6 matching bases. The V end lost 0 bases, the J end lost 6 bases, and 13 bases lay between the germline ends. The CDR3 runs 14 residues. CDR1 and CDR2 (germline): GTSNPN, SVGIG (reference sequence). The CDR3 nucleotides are TGTGCCTGGAGTGTACGTGGGGGGAGGGATACGCAGTATTTT. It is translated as CAWSVRGGRDTQYF.

CDR3 protein: CASSATAYNSPLHF. For the CDR3, the DNA is TGTGCCAGCAGTGCGACAGCTTATAATTCACCCCTCCACTTT. The chain recombines TRBV7-2 with TRBJ1-6; possible D gene TRBD1, 5 bases. Per germline, CDR1 SGHTA and CDR2 FQGNSA. CDR3 size: 14 residues. Between the trimmed V and J ends, which lost 6 bases and 4 bases, there was a span of 10 bases.

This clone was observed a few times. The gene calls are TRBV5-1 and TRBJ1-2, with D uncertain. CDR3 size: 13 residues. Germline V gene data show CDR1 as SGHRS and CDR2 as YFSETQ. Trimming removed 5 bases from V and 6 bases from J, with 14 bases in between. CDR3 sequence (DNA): TGCGCCAGCAGTTATGACCTAGGAGATGGCTACACCTTC. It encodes CASSYDLGDGYTF.

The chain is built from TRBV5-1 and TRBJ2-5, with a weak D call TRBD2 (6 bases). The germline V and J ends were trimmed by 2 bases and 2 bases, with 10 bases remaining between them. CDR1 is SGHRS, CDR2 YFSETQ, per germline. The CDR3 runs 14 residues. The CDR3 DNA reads TGCGCCAGCAGCTTTGGGGGGTTACAAGAGACCCAGTACTTC. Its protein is CASSFGGLQETQYF. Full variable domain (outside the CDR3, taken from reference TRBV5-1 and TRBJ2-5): KAGVTQTPRYLIKTRGQQVTLSCSPISGHRSVSWYQQTPGQGLQFLFEYFSETQRNKGNFPGRFSGRQFSNSRSEMNVSTLELGDSALYLCASSFGGLQETQYFGPGTRLLVL.

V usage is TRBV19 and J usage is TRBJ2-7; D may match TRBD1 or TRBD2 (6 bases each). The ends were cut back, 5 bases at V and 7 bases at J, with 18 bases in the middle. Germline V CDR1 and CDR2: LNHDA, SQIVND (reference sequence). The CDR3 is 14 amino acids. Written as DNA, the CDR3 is TGTGCCAGTAGTTCCCCGCCGGGGGCAGGAGAGCAGTACTTC. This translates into CASSSPPGAGEQYF.

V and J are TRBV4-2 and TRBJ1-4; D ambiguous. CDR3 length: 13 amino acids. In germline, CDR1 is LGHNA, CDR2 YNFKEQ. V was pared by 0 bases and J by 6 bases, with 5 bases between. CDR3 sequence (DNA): TGTGCCAGCAGCCAAGATATTGATGAAAAACTGTTTTTT. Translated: CASSQDIDEKLFF.

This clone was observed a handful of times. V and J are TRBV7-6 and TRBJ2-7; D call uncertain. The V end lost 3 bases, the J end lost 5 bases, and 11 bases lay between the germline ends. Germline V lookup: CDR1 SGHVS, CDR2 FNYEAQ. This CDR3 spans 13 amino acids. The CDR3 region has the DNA TGTGCCAGCAGCTTGGCGGTTGTGGACGAGCAGTACTTC. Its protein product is CASSLAVVDEQYF. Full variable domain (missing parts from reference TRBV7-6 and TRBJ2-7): GAGVSQSPRYKVTKRGQDVALRCDPISGHVSLYWYRQALGQGPEFLTYFNYEAQQDKSGLPNDRFSAERPEGSISTLTIQRTEQRDSAMYRCASSLAVVDEQYFGPGTRLTVT.

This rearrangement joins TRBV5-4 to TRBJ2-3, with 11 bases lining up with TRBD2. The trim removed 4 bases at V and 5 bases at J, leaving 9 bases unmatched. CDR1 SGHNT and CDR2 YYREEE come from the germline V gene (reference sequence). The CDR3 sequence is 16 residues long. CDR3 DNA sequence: TGTGCCAGCAGCCATCTAGCGGGAGGCTGGGAAGATACGCAGTATTTT. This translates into CASSHLAGGWEDTQYF.

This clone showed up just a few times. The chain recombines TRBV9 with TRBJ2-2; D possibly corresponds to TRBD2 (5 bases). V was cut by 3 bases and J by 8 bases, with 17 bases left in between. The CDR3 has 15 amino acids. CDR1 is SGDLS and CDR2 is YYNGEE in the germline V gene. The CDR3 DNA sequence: TGTGCCAGCAGCGACCCCAGGATGGCGGGTGGGGAGCTGTTTTTT. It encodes CASSDPRMAGGELFF.